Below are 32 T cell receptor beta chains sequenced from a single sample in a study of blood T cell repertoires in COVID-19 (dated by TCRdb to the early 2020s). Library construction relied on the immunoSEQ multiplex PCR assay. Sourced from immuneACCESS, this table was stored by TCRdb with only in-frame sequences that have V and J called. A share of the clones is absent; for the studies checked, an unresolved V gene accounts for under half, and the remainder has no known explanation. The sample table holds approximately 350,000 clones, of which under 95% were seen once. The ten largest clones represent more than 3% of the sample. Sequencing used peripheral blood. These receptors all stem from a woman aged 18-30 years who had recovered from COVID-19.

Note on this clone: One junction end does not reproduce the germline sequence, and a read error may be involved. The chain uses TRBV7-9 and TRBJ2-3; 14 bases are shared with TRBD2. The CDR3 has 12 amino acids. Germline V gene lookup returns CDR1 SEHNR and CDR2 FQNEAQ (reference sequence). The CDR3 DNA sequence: TGTGCCAGCAGCCAGAGGGGACTAGCGGGGGTTTTT. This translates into CASSQRGLAGVF.

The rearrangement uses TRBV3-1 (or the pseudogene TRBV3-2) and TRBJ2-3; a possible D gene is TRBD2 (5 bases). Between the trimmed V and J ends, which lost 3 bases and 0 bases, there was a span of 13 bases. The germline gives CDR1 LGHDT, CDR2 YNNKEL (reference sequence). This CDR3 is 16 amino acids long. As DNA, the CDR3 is TGTGCCAGCAGCCATCGTTTTGAGCGGAGCACAGATACGCAGTATTTT. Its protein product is CASSHRFERSTDTQYF.

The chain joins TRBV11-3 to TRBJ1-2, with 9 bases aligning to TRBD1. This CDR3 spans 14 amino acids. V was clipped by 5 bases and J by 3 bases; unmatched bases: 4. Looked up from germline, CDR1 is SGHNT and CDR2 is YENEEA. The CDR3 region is CASSNTGGYYGYTF. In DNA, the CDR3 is TGTGCCAGCAGCAACACAGGGGGCTACTATGGCTACACCTTC.

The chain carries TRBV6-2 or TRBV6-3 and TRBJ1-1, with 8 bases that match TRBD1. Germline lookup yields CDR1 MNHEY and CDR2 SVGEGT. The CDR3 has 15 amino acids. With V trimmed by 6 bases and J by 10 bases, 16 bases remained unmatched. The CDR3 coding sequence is TGTGCCAGCAGCCTCCGACAGGGGTCCGTAACGGGAGCTTTCTTT. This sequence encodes CASSLRQGSVTGAFF.

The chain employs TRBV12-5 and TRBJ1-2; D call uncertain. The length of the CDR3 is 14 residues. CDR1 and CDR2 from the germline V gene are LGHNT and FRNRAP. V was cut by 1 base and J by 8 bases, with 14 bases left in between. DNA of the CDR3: TGTGCTAGTGGTTTGGGCCTCCACCCGGGAGGCTACACCTTC. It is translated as CASGLGLHPGGYTF.

Written as DNA, the CDR3 is TGTGCCAGCATGAGATTCTATGGCTACACCTTC. Its translation is CASMRFYGYTF. The V call is TRBV2, the J call TRBJ1-2, with D unclear. V shed 7 bases and J shed 4 bases, with 7 bases lying between them. CDR3 length: 11 amino acids. Germline V gene lookup returns CDR1 SNHLY and CDR2 FYNNEI.

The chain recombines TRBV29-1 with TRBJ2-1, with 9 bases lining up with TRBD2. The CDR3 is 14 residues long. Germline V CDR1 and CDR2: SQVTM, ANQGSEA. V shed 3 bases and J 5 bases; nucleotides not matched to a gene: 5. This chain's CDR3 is CSVDWLAGNNEQFF. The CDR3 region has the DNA TGCAGCGTTGATTGGCTAGCGGGAAACAATGAGCAGTTCTTC.

CDR3 sequence (DNA): TGTGCCAGCCAAAGGGCCAGGAGCGGAGCGAACACCGGGGAGCTGTTTTTT. This codes for CASQRARSGANTGELFF. The chain joins TRBV21-1 to TRBJ2-2; TRBD2, the table's D call, lacks a check against the DNA. TRBV21-1 is flagged as a pseudogene. The CDR3 is 17 amino acids.

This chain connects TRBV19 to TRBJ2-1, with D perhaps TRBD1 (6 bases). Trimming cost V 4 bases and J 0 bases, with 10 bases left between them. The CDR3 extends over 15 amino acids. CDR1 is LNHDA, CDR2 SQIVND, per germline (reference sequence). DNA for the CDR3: TGTGCCAGTAGTACGACAGGTCCCTCCTACAATGAGCAGTTCTTC. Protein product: CASSTTGPSYNEQFF.

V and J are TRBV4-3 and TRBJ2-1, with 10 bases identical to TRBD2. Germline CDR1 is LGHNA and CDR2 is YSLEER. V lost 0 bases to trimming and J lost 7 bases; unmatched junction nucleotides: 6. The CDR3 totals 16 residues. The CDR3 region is CASSQDSSGSVNEQFF. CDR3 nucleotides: TGCGCCAGCAGCCAAGATTCTAGCGGGAGTGTTAATGAGCAGTTCTTC.

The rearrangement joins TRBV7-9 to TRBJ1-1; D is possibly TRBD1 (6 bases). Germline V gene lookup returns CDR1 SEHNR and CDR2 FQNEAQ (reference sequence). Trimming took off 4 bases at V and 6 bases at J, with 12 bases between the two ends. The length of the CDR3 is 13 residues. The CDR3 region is CASSYSQGSEAFF. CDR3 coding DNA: TGTGCCAGCAGCTACTCCCAGGGGTCTGAAGCTTTCTTT.

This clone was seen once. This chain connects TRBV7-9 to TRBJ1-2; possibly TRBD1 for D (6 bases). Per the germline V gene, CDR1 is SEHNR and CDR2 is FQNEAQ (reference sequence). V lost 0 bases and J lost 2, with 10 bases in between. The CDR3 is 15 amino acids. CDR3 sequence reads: CASSLAQGRNYGYTF. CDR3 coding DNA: TGTGCCAGCAGCTTAGCGCAGGGGCGAAACTATGGCTACACCTTC.

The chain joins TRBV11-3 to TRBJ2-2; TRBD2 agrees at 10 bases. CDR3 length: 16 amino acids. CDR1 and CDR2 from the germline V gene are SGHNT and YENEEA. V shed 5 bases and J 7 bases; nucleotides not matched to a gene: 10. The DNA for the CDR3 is TGTGCCAGCAGCCTTGGGTTAGCGGGAGGACTCGGGGAGCTGTTTTTT. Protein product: CASSLGLAGGLGELFF. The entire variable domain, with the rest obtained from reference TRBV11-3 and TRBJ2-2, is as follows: EAGVVQSPRYKIIEKKQPVAFWCNPISGHNTLYWYLQNLGQGPELLIRYENEEAVDDSQLPKDRFSAERLKGVDSTLKIQPAELGDSAVYLCASSLGLAGGLGELFFGEGSRLTVL.

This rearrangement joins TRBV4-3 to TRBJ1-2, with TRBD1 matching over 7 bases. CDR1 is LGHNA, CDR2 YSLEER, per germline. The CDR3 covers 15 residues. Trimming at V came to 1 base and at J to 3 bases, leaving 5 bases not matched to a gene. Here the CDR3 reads CASSQGVDRDYGYTF. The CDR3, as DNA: TGCGCCAGCAGCCAAGGGGTCGACAGGGACTATGGCTACACCTTC.

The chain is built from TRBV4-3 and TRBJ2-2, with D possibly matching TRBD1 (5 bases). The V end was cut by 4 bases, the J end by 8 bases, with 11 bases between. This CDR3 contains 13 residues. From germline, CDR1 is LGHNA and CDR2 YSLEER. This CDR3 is CASSPRATGELFF. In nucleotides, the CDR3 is TGCGCCAGCAGCCCCAGGGCAACGGGGGAGCTGTTTTTT.

Here the CDR3 reads CASSLSGSNNEQFF. CDR3 nucleotides: TGTGCCAGCAGCTTGAGCGGGAGTAATAATGAGCAGTTCTTC. V gene TRBV5-4 combines with J gene TRBJ2-1; 8 bases line up with TRBD2. The CDR3 is 14 residues long. Germline CDR1 SGHNT, CDR2 YYREEE (reference sequence). Unmatched junction bases numbered 4, after V lost 1 base and J lost 7 bases.

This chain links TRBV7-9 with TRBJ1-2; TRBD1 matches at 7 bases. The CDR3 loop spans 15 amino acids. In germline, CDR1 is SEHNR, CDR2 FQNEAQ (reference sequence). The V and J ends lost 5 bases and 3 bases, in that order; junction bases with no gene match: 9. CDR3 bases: TGTGCCAGCAGCCGCGACAGGGTGCAGGACTATGGCTACACCTTC. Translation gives CASSRDRVQDYGYTF.

CDR3 loop: CATSRGAGAFNYGYTF. DNA of the CDR3: TGTGCCACCAGCAGAGGTGCAGGGGCATTTAACTATGGCTACACCTTC. The chain employs TRBV15 and TRBJ1-2, with D possibly matching TRBD1 (6 bases). CDR3 length: 16 residues. Trimming removed 1 base at V and 1 base at J, with 13 bases between. The germline CDR1 and CDR2 sequences are LNHNV and YYDKDF (reference sequence).

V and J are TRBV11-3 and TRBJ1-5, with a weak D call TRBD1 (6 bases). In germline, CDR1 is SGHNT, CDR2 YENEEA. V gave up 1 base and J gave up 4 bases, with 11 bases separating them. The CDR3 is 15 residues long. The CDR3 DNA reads TGTGCCAGCAGCTTAGGCAGGGGCCCAAATCAGCCCCAGCATTTT. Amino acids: CASSLGRGPNQPQHF.

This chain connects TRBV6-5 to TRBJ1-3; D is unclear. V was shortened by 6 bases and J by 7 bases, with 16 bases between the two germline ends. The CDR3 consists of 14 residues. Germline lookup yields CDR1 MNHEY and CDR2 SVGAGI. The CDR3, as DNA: TGTGCCAGCAGCCCCGGGTGGGAGCGGAACACCATATATTTT. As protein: CASSPGWERNTIYF.

In DNA, the CDR3 is TGTGCCAGCAGCGTAGAAGGGACTAGCTCCTACAATGAGCAGTTCTTC. It specifies CASSVEGTSSYNEQFF. The chain combines TRBV9 with TRBJ2-1, with TRBD2 identical over 8 bases. This CDR3 has 16 amino acids. CDR1 and CDR2 (germline): SGDLS, YYNGEE. V dropped 0 bases and J dropped 0; count of bases not matched to a gene: 2.

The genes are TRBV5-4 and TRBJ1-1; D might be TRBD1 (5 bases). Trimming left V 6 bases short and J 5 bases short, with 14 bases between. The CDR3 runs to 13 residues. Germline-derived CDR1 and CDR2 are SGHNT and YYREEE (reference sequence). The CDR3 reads CASNLRGLTEAFF. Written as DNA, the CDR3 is TGTGCCAGCAACCTTCGGGGGTTAACTGAAGCTTTCTTT.

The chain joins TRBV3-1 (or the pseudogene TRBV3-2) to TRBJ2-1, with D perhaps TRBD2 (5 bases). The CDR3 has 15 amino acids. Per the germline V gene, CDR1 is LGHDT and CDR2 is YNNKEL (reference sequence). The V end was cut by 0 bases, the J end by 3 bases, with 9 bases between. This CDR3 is CASSQDIGGYNEQFF. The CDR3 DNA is TGTGCCAGCAGCCAAGATATAGGAGGCTACAATGAGCAGTTCTTC.

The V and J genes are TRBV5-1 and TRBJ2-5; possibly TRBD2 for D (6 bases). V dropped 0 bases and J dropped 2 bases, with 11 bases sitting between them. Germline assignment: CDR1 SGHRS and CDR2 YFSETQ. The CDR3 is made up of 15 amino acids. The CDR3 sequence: CASSLVSGTQETQYF. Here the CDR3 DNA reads TGCGCCAGCAGCTTGGTTTCCGGGACTCAAGAGACCCAGTACTTC.

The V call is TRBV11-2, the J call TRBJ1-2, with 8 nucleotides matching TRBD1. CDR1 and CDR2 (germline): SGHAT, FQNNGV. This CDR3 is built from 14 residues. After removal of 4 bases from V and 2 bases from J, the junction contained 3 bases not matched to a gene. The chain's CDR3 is CASSYWTGNYGYTF. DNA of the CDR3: TGTGCCAGCAGCTACTGGACAGGGAACTATGGCTACACCTTC.

CDR3 in DNA: TGCGCCAGCAGCCCCCGACAGGGCGTAGGAAACACCATATATTTT. Translating it yields CASSPRQGVGNTIYF. This rearrangement joins TRBV4-3 to TRBJ1-3; 7 positions match TRBD1. Germline V CDR1 and CDR2: LGHNA, YSLEER. V gave up 4 bases and J gave up 4 bases; unmatched junction bases: 7. There are 15 residues in the CDR3.

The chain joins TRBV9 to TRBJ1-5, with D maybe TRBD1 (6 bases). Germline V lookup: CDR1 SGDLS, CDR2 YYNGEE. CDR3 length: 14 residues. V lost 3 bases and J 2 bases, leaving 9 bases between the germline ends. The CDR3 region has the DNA TGTGCCAGCAGCGGGGCAGGGGGCAATCAGCCCCAGCATTTT. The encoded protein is CASSGAGGNQPQHF.

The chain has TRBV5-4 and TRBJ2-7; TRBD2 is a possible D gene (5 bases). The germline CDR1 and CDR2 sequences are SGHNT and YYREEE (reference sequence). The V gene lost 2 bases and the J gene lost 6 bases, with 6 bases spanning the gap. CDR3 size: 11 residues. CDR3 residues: CASSFAGEQYV. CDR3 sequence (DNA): TGTGCCAGCAGCTTCGCGGGCGAGCAGTACGTC.

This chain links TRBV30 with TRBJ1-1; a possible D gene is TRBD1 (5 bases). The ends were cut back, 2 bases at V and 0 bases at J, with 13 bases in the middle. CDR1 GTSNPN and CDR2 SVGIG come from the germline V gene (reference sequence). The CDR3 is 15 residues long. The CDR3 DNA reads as TGTGCCTGGAGTCGGAGGGGCACGATGAACACTGAAGCTTTCTTT. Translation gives CAWSRRGTMNTEAFF. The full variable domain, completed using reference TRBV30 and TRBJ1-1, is SQTIHQWPATLVQPVGSPLSLECTVEGTSNPNLYWYRQAAGRGLQLLFYSVGIGQISSEVPQNLSASRPQDRQFILSSKKLLLSDSGFYLCAWSRRGTMNTEAFFGQGTRLTVV.

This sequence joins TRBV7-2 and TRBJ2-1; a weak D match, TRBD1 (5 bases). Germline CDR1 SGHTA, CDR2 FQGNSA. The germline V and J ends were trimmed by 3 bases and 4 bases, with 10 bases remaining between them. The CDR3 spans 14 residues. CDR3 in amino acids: CASSLAGSYNEQFF. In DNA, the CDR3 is TGTGCCAGCAGCTTGGCAGGGTCTTACAATGAGCAGTTCTTC.

CDR3 DNA sequence: TGTGCCAGCAGCAGCCCGGGGAGTTACATTCAGTACTTC. Protein sequence: CASSSPGSYIQYF. The J gene is TRBJ2-4, the V gene TRBV7-9; tentative D call: TRBD2 (5 bases). The V and J ends lost 5 bases and 8 bases respectively, with 13 bases between them. The CDR3 is 13 amino acids. Germline assignment: CDR1 SEHNR and CDR2 FQNEAQ (reference sequence).

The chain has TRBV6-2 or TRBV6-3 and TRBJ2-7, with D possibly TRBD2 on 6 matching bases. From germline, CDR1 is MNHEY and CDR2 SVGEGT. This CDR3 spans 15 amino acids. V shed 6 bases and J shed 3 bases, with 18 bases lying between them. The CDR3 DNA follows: TGTGCCAGCAGCCGGGACTTCGCCACTGTCTACGAGCAGTACGTC. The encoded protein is CASSRDFATVYEQYV.